The 21 T cell receptor beta chains listed next were all sequenced from one sample in a study of early T cells in non-severe SARS-CoV-2 infection. MiXCR, run by TCRdb on the 5' RACE reads, gives a single entry per CDR3 protein. The sample contains tens of thousands of distinct CDR3 sequences, less than 7.5% of which appear only once. The specimen was whole blood, collected at baseline. The receptors were sampled from an adult who was a healthcare worker with PCR-confirmed SARS-CoV-2 infection or an uninfected control (not recorded which).

This clonotype was counted ten times or more. This chain links TRBV21-1 with TRBJ2-1; TRBD1 is the table's D call and was not checked against the DNA. TRBV21-1 is shown as a pseudogene. This CDR3 comprises 16 residues. The CDR3 region has the DNA TGTGCCAGCTTTGAAGGACAGGCTTTCGACCTCGGTGAGCAGTTCTTC. It specifies CASFEGQAFDLGEQFF.

This clonotype was detected many times. This chain connects TRBV28 to TRBJ2-1, with 8 bases fitting TRBD2. The CDR3 contains 15 residues. Looked up from germline, CDR1 is MDHEN and CDR2 is SYDVKM. The ends lost 1 base at V and 6 bases at J; junction bases unmatched: 5. The CDR3 loop is CASSLSSSGANEQFF. DNA of the CDR3: TGTGCCAGCAGTTTATCAAGTAGCGGGGCCAATGAGCAGTTCTTC.

This clonotype has at least ten counts. A clone one base away is much larger, so this may be a read error. The chain recombines TRBV9 with TRBJ2-5, with 7 nucleotides matching TRBD2. Germline CDR1 reads SGDLS; CDR2 reads YYNGEE. The V segment lost 4 bases and the J segment 5 bases; nucleotides outside the gene matches: 5. The length of the CDR3 is 13 residues. DNA for the CDR3: TGTGCCAGCAGCCTCTCGCGGGAGGAGACCCAGTACTTC. The encoded protein is CASSLSREETQYF.

This clonotype was seen only a few times. This chain joins TRBV10-3 and TRBJ1-1, with 9 positions matching TRBD1. CDR3 length: 14 amino acids. With V trimmed by 6 bases and J by 5 bases, 7 bases remained unmatched. Germline V gene sequence: CDR1 ENHRY, CDR2 SYGVKD. The CDR3 loop reads CAIRDTGGRTEAFF. Here the CDR3 DNA reads TGTGCCATCAGAGATACAGGGGGCAGGACTGAAGCTTTCTTT.

This clonotype has just a few counts. The J gene is TRBJ1-5, the V gene TRBV6-6; D is ambiguous. Trimming took 2 bases from V and 5 from J, leaving 10 bases between them. Germline CDR1 is MNHNY and CDR2 is SVGAGI (reference sequence). The length of the CDR3 is 14 residues. The CDR3 loop reads CASSYREYYQPQHF. DNA for the CDR3: TGTGCCAGCAGTTACAGGGAGTATTATCAGCCCCAGCATTTT.

This clonotype was seen ten or more times. The CDR3 nucleotides are TGCAGCGCCCAACTGGATACGCAGTATTTT. Its translation: CSAQLDTQYF. The chain recombines TRBV29-1 with TRBJ2-3; D remains unclear. Looked up from germline, CDR1 is SQVTM and CDR2 is ANQGSEA. This CDR3 contains 10 residues. V lost 7 bases to trimming and J lost 6 bases, with 8 bases between them.

V and J are TRBV12-3 or TRBV12-4 and TRBJ2-3; D is possibly TRBD1 or TRBD2 (6 bases each). V lost 7 bases and J lost 3, with 17 bases in between. CDR3 size: 15 residues. Written as DNA, the CDR3 is TGTGCCAGCACCTTGGGGGGCTGGGGGACAGATACGCAGTATTTT. This translates into CASTLGGWGTDTQYF.

This clonotype is medium-sized within its sample. V usage is TRBV7-9 and J usage is TRBJ2-3; D unclear. The CDR3 is made up of 12 amino acids. V was trimmed by 3 bases and J by 6 bases, leaving 7 bases between them. Germline V gene data show CDR1 as SEHNR and CDR2 as FQNEAQ (reference sequence). CDR3 coding DNA: TGTGCCAGCAGCTTGGTGGGGGATACGCAGTATTTT. It encodes CASSLVGDTQYF.

This clonotype was observed many times. The chain recombines TRBV6-5 with TRBJ2-3; D tentatively reads TRBD1 or TRBD2 (5 bases each). Trimming left V 6 bases short and J 11 bases short, with 18 bases between. CDR3 length: 13 amino acids. Germline assignment: CDR1 MNHEY and CDR2 SVGAGI. The CDR3 region is CASSPDRLSEQYF. The CDR3 DNA follows: TGTGCCAGCAGCCCAGACAGACTATCCGAGCAGTATTTT.

The V gene is TRBV2, the J gene TRBJ1-1; 7 bases map to TRBD1. Germline V CDR1 and CDR2: SNHLY, FYNNEI. The CDR3 totals 12 residues. V dropped 8 bases and J dropped 1; count of bases not matched to a gene: 1. Here the CDR3 reads CASDRANTEAFF. The CDR3 DNA reads as TGTGCCAGCGACAGGGCGAACACTGAAGCTTTCTTT.

This clonotype counts as medium-sized. The CDR3 sequence is CASSLVDPLETQYF. Here the CDR3 DNA reads TGTGCCAGCAGCTTAGTGGACCCCTTGGAGACCCAGTACTTC. This chain links TRBV7-9 with TRBJ2-5; unclear D gene. The CDR3 loop spans 14 amino acids. Trimming removed 1 base at V and 5 bases at J, with 11 bases between. In germline, CDR1 is SEHNR, CDR2 FQNEAQ (reference sequence).

This clonotype appeared a few times. The rearrangement joins TRBV24-1 to TRBJ2-5; D may be TRBD2 (5 bases). The CDR3 runs 12 residues. The V gene's germline CDR1 is KGHDR and CDR2 SFDVKD. Trimming left V 7 bases short and J 12 bases short, with 17 bases between. Here the CDR3 DNA reads TGTGCCACCAGCTTGTCGGCGGGTCCAAAGTACTTC. As protein: CATSLSAGPKYF.

This clonotype has a count of ten or more. The chain joins TRBV20-1 to TRBJ1-5; D gene ambiguous. CDR1 DFQATT and CDR2 SNEGSKA come from the germline V gene (reference sequence). The V end lost 5 bases, the J end lost 0 bases, and 17 bases lay between the germline ends. CDR3 length: 16 residues. CDR3 nucleotide sequence: TGCAGTGCTTCCTTTCTCTCTACTCCTAGCAATCAGCCCCAGCATTTT. Its translation is CSASFLSTPSNQPQHF.

The gene calls are TRBV27 and TRBJ2-1; tentatively, D is TRBD1 (6 bases). V was trimmed by 5 bases and J by 12 bases, leaving 20 bases between them. This CDR3 is built from 14 residues. Germline V gene data show CDR1 as MNHEY and CDR2 as SMNVEV (reference sequence). The CDR3 here is CASSPLSTGSWQFF. The CDR3, as DNA: TGTGCCAGCAGTCCCTTATCGACAGGAAGTTGGCAGTTCTTC.

This clonotype was observed a few times. The chain uses TRBV6-5 and TRBJ1-1, with TRBD1 identical over 8 bases. CDR1 and CDR2 from the germline V gene are MNHEY and SVGAGI. The V and J ends lost 6 bases and 4 bases, in that order; junction bases with no gene match: 10. This CDR3 comprises 15 residues. CDR3 in amino acids: CASSRNLDRGTEAFF. The CDR3 nucleotides are TGTGCCAGCAGCCGAAACCTAGACAGGGGCACTGAAGCTTTCTTT.

This clonotype was detected only a few times. The chain carries TRBV7-8 and TRBJ2-7, with TRBD2 as a possible D gene (5 bases). This CDR3 comprises 15 residues. Germline V gene sequence: CDR1 SGHVS, CDR2 FQNEAQ. Trimming removed 3 bases from V and 2 bases from J, with 14 bases in between. CDR3 nucleotides: TGTGCCAGCAGCTTGGGGTGGACTGATACCTACGAGCAGTACTTC. Protein sequence: CASSLGWTDTYEQYF.

With regard to this clonotype: Being one base from a much bigger clone, this may be a read error. The chain joins TRBV30 to TRBJ1-5; no firm D call. CDR1 and CDR2 (germline): GTSNPN, SVGIG (reference sequence). Trimming took 3 bases from V and 1 from J, leaving 4 bases between them. The length of the CDR3 is 12 residues. CDR3 nucleotide sequence: TGTGCCTGGAGGACAAGCAATCAGCCCCAGCATTTT. Protein sequence: CAWRTSNQPQHF.

This clonotype was picked up a small number of times. The chain carries TRBV12-5 and TRBJ2-7; D may be TRBD1 or TRBD2 (6 bases each). Between the trimmed V and J ends, which lost 4 bases and 5 bases, there was a span of 18 bases. CDR1 LGHNT and CDR2 FRNRAP come from the germline V gene. The CDR3 contains 15 residues. The CDR3 spells CASGSQRGAWDEQYF. CDR3 sequence (DNA): TGTGCTAGTGGTTCCCAGAGGGGGGCCTGGGACGAGCAGTACTTC.

This chain joins TRBV4-3 and TRBJ1-1; no clear D gene. Trimming cost V 5 bases and J 0 bases, with 7 bases left between them. This CDR3 is built from 13 residues. Germline CDR1 and CDR2: LGHNA and YSLEER. The CDR3 DNA sequence: TGCGCCAGCAGCTCTCAAATGAACACTGAAGCTTTCTTT. Protein sequence: CASSSQMNTEAFF.

This clonotype is labeled as medium-sized. This chain connects TRBV11-2 to TRBJ2-7; perhaps D is TRBD1 or TRBD2 (5 bases each). The germline V gene encodes CDR1 SGHAT and CDR2 FQNNGV. The CDR3 has 13 amino acids. Trimming took 5 bases from V and 6 from J, leaving 14 bases between them. The CDR3 protein is CASSLAVRGEQYF. CDR3 DNA: TGTGCCAGCAGCCTCGCCGTGAGGGGCGAGCAGTACTTC.

This clonotype has a single count. This chain links TRBV5-4 with TRBJ1-6; 7 bases map to TRBD1. Germline V gene sequence: CDR1 SGHNT, CDR2 YYREEE (reference sequence). The length of the CDR3 is 14 residues. With V trimmed by 4 bases and J by 6 bases, 4 bases remained unmatched. CDR3 sequence: CASSHRDSNSPLHF. As DNA, the CDR3 is TGTGCCAGCAGCCACCGGGACAGTAATTCACCCCTCCACTTT. Using reference TRBV5-4 and TRBJ1-6 for the parts outside the CDR3, the full variable domain is ETGVTQSPTHLIKTRGQQVTLRCSSQSGHNTVSWYQQALGQGPQFIFQYYREEENGRGNFPPRFSGLQFPNYSSELNVNALELDDSALYLCASSHRDSNSPLHFGNGTRLTVT.